The 24 T cell receptor beta chains in this list originate from one sample, sequenced in a study of T cells in Graves' hyperthyroidism and ophthalmopathy. TCR beta CDR3 region amplification was performed from RNA transcripts. The HTBI primer set was used in a first-round RT-PCR of the TCR CDR3. TCRdb called the multiplex PCR reads again in MiXCR, with one record for every CDR3 protein. The table includes more than 500,000 distinct CDR3 sequences, under 20% detected once. Specimen: blood. These receptors were obtained from a woman in her twenties or thirties with Graves' hyperthyroidism.

About this clonotype: The junction does not match germline at one end; this may be a read error. V usage is TRBV11-2 and J usage is TRBJ2-1; TRBD2 is a possible D gene (5 bases). The CDR3 length is 16 residues. CDR1 is SGHAT and CDR2 is FQNNGV in the germline V gene. The CDR3 DNA reads as TGTGCCGGCAGCTTACGGTCCTCCGGGACCTACAATGAGCAGTTCTTC. The encoded protein is CAGSLRSSGTYNEQFF.

The chain recombines TRBV5-5 with TRBJ2-1; TRBD2 agrees at 10 bases. This CDR3 spans 17 amino acids. V shed 6 bases and J 0 bases; nucleotides not matched to a gene: 9. Germline V gives CDR1 SGHKS, CDR2 YYEKEE (reference sequence). The CDR3 DNA is TGTGCCAGCATTCCAGCGGGAGGGATGAGCTCCTACAATGAGCAGTTCTTC. Translating it yields CASIPAGGMSSYNEQFF.

This clonotype was found many times. The gene calls are TRBV11-2 and TRBJ1-1; D unresolved. CDR1 SGHAT and CDR2 FQNNGV come from the germline V gene. CDR3 length: 11 amino acids. V was shortened by 5 bases and J by 7 bases, with 8 bases between the two germline ends. The CDR3 sequence is CASSTMREAFF. DNA of the CDR3: TGTGCCAGCAGCACAATGCGTGAAGCTTTCTTT.

The chain combines TRBV6-5 with TRBJ1-2; D possibly corresponds to TRBD1 (6 bases). Trimming pared 1 base from V and 7 bases from J, leaving 16 bases between. Germline CDR1 and CDR2: MNHEY and SVGAGI. The CDR3 length is 15 residues. This CDR3 is CASSYLAGATGGYTF. The CDR3 DNA sequence: TGTGCCAGCAGTTACTTAGCGGGGGCTACAGGTGGCTACACCTTC.

This clonotype was recorded many times. The CDR3 reads CSAPPQGGIPNQPQHF. The DNA for the CDR3 is TGCAGTGCTCCTCCACAGGGGGGGATACCTAATCAGCCCCAGCATTTT. The chain is built from TRBV20-1 and TRBJ1-5; 8 bases are shared with TRBD1. Trimming removed 5 bases from V and 4 bases from J; junction bases left unmatched: 13. The CDR3 extends over 16 amino acids. CDR1 and CDR2 from the germline V gene are DFQATT and SNEGSKA (reference sequence).

This clonotype showed up many times. The rearrangement links TRBV12-3 or TRBV12-4 to TRBJ2-7; possible D gene TRBD2, 5 bases. The ends were cut back, 8 bases at V and 0 bases at J, with 14 bases in the middle. There are 14 residues in the CDR3. In DNA, the CDR3 is TGTGCCAGCGCTAGGATTGGGAGCTCCTACGAGCAGTACTTC. Its translation is CASARIGSSYEQYF.

Comment on this clonotype: The junction shows a germline mismatch at one end, possibly a read error. This sequence joins TRBV7-9 and TRBJ2-3, with 9 positions matching TRBD1. Germline CDR1 and CDR2: SEHNR and FQNEAQ (reference sequence). This CDR3 spans 17 amino acids. CDR3: CASTLGQGQANTDTQYF. For the CDR3, the DNA is TGTGCCAGCACCTTAGGACAGGGGCAGGCGAACACAGATACGCAGTATTTT.

This clonotype was seen only a few times. The gene calls are TRBV2 and TRBJ1-4; D may be TRBD1 (6 bases). The CDR3 runs 14 residues. V gave up 11 bases and J gave up 5 bases, with 18 bases separating them. Germline V CDR1 and CDR2: SNHLY, FYNNEI. CDR3 DNA: TGTGCCGAGGGCCGGGGGCTCAAGAATGAAAAACTGTTTTTT. Its protein product is CAEGRGLKNEKLFF. Looking up the rest from reference TRBV2 and TRBJ1-4 gives the full variable domain: EPEVTQTPSHQVTQMGQEVILRCVPISNHLYFYWYRQILGQKVEFLVSFYNNEISEKSEIFDDQFSVERPDGSNFTLKIRSTKLEDSAMYFCAEGRGLKNEKLFFGSGTQLSVL.

At least ten counts were recorded for this clonotype. The chain carries TRBV6-2 or TRBV6-3 and TRBJ2-2, with 7 bases aligning to TRBD2. V was pared by 4 bases and J by 0 bases, with 17 bases of the junction left unmatched. The germline gives CDR1 MNHEY, CDR2 SVGEGT. This CDR3 comprises 20 residues. CDR3 sequence: CASSSIAPGTTPANTGELFF. The CDR3 region has the DNA TGTGCCAGCAGTTCTATCGCACCCGGGACTACACCAGCGAACACCGGGGAGCTGTTTTTT.

There are many counts of this clonotype. The V call is TRBV18, the J call TRBJ1-1, with D perhaps matching TRBD1 (5 bases). The CDR3 covers 12 residues. V dropped 1 base and J dropped 12 bases, with 12 bases sitting between them. Per germline, CDR1 KGHSH and CDR2 LQKENI. Written as DNA, the CDR3 is TGTGCCAGCTCACCACTCCAGGGAGGGACTTTCTTT. Translating it yields CASSPLQGGTFF.

This sequence joins TRBV6-2 or TRBV6-3 and TRBJ2-7; 10 bases are shared with TRBD2. The CDR3 runs 15 residues. From germline, CDR1 is MNHEY and CDR2 SVGEGT. The V and J ends lost 7 bases and 2 bases, in that order; junction bases with no gene match: 8. The CDR3 loop is CASIFGTSATYEQYF. In nucleotides, the CDR3 is TGTGCCAGCATCTTCGGGACTAGCGCAACCTACGAGCAGTACTTC.

This clonotype was detected only a few times. This chain uses TRBV6-2 or TRBV6-3 with TRBJ1-1; D not certain. Germline V lookup: CDR1 MNHEY, CDR2 SVGEGT. This CDR3 contains 14 residues. Deletions cut 6 bases from V and 4 bases from J, with 15 bases between. The CDR3 DNA is TGTGCCAGCAGAAAAAACACTGTTGGCACTGAAGCTTTCTTT. Translating it yields CASRKNTVGTEAFF.

The chain has TRBV28 and TRBJ1-2; 12 nucleotides align to TRBD1. The germline gives CDR1 MDHEN, CDR2 SYDVKM. With 2 bases clipped from V and 10 bases from J, the junction kept 11 bases outside the gene matches. The CDR3 length is 16 residues. CDR3 in amino acids: CASSLGTGGAAVVYTF. In DNA form, the CDR3 reads TGTGCCAGCAGTTTAGGGACAGGGGGCGCGGCTGTTGTCTACACCTTC.

The table lists this clonotype with many counts. J is TRBJ2-2 and V is TRBV5-1; TRBD2 matches at 11 bases. The CDR3 spans 15 residues. The V gene's germline CDR1 is SGHRS and CDR2 YFSETQ. Unmatched junction bases numbered 6, after V lost 7 bases and J lost 4 bases. Here the CDR3 reads CASSRLAGTTGELFF. DNA of the CDR3: TGCGCCAGCTCCAGACTAGCGGGAACCACCGGGGAGCTGTTTTTT.

This clonotype was counted ten times or more. V is TRBV11-2 and J is TRBJ1-2, with 8 bases fitting TRBD1. Germline V gives CDR1 SGHAT, CDR2 FQNNGV. This CDR3 has 14 residues. After removal of 5 bases from V and 7 bases from J, the junction contained 9 bases not matched to a gene. CDR3 residues: CASSVGAGGSGYTF. CDR3 sequence (DNA): TGTGCCAGCAGCGTGGGCGCAGGGGGCTCTGGCTACACCTTC.

The rearrangement links TRBV12-3 or TRBV12-4 to TRBJ2-7, with 10 bases that match TRBD1. Trimming removed 6 bases from V and 3 bases from J; junction bases left unmatched: 5. This CDR3 contains 14 residues. The CDR3 DNA follows: TGTGCCAGCAGGGGGGACAGGGGAAGCTACGAGCAGTACTTC. Amino acids: CASRGDRGSYEQYF.

This clonotype came up a few times. The chain links TRBV5-1 to TRBJ2-1; 12 bases align to TRBD2. The CDR3 totals 15 residues. Germline V gene sequence: CDR1 SGHRS, CDR2 YFSETQ. V was pared by 7 bases and J by 9 bases, with 11 bases of the junction left unmatched. This CDR3 reads CASAITPGLAGEQFF. The CDR3 coding sequence is TGCGCCAGCGCTATCACGCCGGGACTAGCGGGTGAGCAGTTCTTC.

In its sample, this clonotype was seen many times. This chain links TRBV27 with TRBJ2-5; D is possibly TRBD1 or TRBD2 (5 bases each). CDR3 length: 15 residues. Germline lookup yields CDR1 MNHEY and CDR2 SMNVEV (reference sequence). V gave up 7 bases and J gave up 2 bases, with 17 bases separating them. DNA of the CDR3: TGTGCCAGCACTTCACTGGGGACGGAACAAGAGACCCAGTACTTC. This encodes CASTSLGTEQETQYF.

The chain recombines TRBV11-2 with TRBJ2-1; 10 bases match TRBD2. The CDR3 has 15 amino acids. V shed 6 bases and J 7 bases; nucleotides not matched to a gene: 9. From germline, CDR1 is SGHAT and CDR2 FQNNGV. CDR3 bases: TGTGCCAGCAGTAAACCCGGGACTAGCGTTAATGAGCAGTTCTTC. Translated, it gives CASSKPGTSVNEQFF.

The chain couples TRBV12-5 to TRBJ1-2, with D perhaps TRBD1 (6 bases). CDR3 length equals 14 residues. Trimming took off 4 bases at V and 6 bases at J, with 15 bases between the two ends. Germline CDR1 is LGHNT and CDR2 is FRNRAP. CDR3 in amino acids: CASGSSLGADGYTF. The CDR3 nucleotides read TGTGCTAGTGGTTCGAGTCTGGGGGCAGATGGCTACACCTTC.

In this sample, this clonotype turned up many times. The chain has TRBV2 and TRBJ2-7; D gene ambiguous. The CDR3 consists of 13 residues. In germline, CDR1 is SNHLY, CDR2 FYNNEI. V lost 5 bases to trimming and J lost 1 base, with 9 bases between them. Written as DNA, the CDR3 is TGTGCCAGCAGTAACGTTTATTCCTACGAGCAGTACTTC. The encoded protein is CASSNVYSYEQYF.

This clonotype appeared once. This may arise from a read error, as a much more abundant clone is one base away. V is TRBV3-1 and J is TRBJ1-1; 7 nucleotides agree with TRBD1. Per germline, CDR1 LGHDT and CDR2 YNNKEL (reference sequence). The CDR3 is 17 amino acids. The CDR3: CASSQARRRQGRTAAFF. Written as DNA, the CDR3 is TGTGCCAGCAGCCAAGCCCGACGACGACAGGGACGAACTGCAGCTTTCTTT.

Many counts were recorded for this clonotype. The genes are TRBV12-3 or TRBV12-4 and TRBJ2-7; D ambiguous. The CDR3 runs 13 residues. V was trimmed by 4 bases and J by 5 bases, leaving 12 bases between them. The CDR3 DNA is TGTGCCAGCAGTTCCGCTAGGCGCCACGAGCAGTACTTC. The encoded protein is CASSSARRHEQYF.

The table lists this clonotype with many counts. CDR3 in DNA: TGTGCCAGCCGCCCTGGGGGGGCTGAGACCCAGTACTTC. It encodes CASRPGGAETQYF. The V and J genes are TRBV7-2 and TRBJ2-5; D is possibly TRBD2 (7 bases). The CDR3 runs to 13 residues. Germline-derived CDR1 and CDR2 are SGHTA and FQGNSA. With 8 bases removed from V and 5 bases from J, the gap between germline ends came to 15 bases. The whole variable domain, remainder taken from reference TRBV7-2 and TRBJ2-5, is GAGVSQSPSNKVTEKGKDVELRCDPISGHTALYWYRQSLGQGLEFLIYFQGNSAPDKSGLPSDRFSAERTGGSVSTLTIQRTQQEDSAVYLCASRPGGAETQYFGPGTRLLVL.